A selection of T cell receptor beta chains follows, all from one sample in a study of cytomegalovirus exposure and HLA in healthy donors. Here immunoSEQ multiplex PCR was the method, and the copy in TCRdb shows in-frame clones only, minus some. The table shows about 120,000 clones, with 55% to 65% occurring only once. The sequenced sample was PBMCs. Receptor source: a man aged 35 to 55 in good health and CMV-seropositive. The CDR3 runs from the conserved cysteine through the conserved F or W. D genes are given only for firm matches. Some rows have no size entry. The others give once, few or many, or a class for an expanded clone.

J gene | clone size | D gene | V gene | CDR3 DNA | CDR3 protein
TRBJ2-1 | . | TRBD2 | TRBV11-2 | TGTGCCAGCAGCCAGACTAGCGGAACCTACAATGAGCAGTTCTTC | CASSQTSGTYNEQFF
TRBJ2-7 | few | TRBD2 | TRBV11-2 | TGTGCCAGCAGCTTCGGGACTAGCGGGTACGAGCAGTACTTC | CASSFGTSGYEQYF
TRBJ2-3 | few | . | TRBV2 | TGTGCCAGCAGCGGAATTGGACAGTCTTCCACAGATACGCAGTATTTT | CASSGIGQSSTDTQYF
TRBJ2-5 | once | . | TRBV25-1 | TGTGCCAGCAGTGAGACCTACAGGGCTAGGGGAGAGACCCAGTACTTC | CASSETYRARGETQYF
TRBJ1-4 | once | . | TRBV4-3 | TGCGCCAGCAGCCAAGATTTGCCGTCAGGGTCTGAAAAACTGTTTTTT | CASSQDLPSGSEKLFF
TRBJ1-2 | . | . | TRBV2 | TGTGCCAGCATCGTTCAGGGGCCTCTAGGCTACACCTTC | CASIVQGPLGYTF
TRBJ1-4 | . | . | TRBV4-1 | TGCGCCAGCAGCCAAGTAACCACGCGCAATGAAAAACTGTTTTTT | CASSQVTTRNEKLFF
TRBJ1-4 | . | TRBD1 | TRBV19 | TGTGCCAGTAGTCGGGACAGGGAAGGGCTGTTTTTT | CASSRDREGLFF
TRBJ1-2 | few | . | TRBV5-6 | TGTGCCAGCAGCTTGGTTTCGCTCGCCGGGGGCTACACCTTC | CASSLVSLAGGYTF
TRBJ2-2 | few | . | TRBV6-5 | TGTGCCAGCAGTCAACTGGGGCGCGGGGAGCTGTTTTTT | CASSQLGRGELFF
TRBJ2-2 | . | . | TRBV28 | TGTGCCAGCAGTTTAATTTGGAGTACGAACACCGGGGAGCTGTTTTTT | CASSLIWSTNTGELFF
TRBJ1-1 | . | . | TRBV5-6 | TGTGCCAGCAGCCCCAACGAGGCGACTCAAGAACTTCTTGAAGCTTTCTTT | CASSPNEATQELLEAFF
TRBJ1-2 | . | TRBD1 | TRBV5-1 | TGCGCCAGCAGCGCACCGGGACAGGGGAGGAGGGATGGCTACACCTTC | CASSAPGQGRRDGYTF
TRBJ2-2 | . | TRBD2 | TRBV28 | TGTGCCAGCAGTATATATAGCGGGAGTCCCGGGGAGCTGTTTTTT | CASSIYSGSPGELFF
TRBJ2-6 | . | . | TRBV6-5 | TGTGCCAGCAGCCAGTTCTCTGGGGCCAACGTCCTGACTTTC | CASSQFSGANVLTF
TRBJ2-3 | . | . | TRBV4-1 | TGCGCCAGCAGCCAAGTCTTACTCACAGATACGCAGTATTTT | CASSQVLLTDTQYF
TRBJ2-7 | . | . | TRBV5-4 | TGTGCCAGCAGCCACTTTTTTGGTGGAGTGGCCTCACACTCCTACGAGCAGTACTTC | CASSHFFGGVASHSYEQYF
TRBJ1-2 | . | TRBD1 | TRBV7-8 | TGTGCCAGCAGCTTACTCGGGGGACAGGGGAATGGCTACACCTTC | CASSLLGGQGNGYTF
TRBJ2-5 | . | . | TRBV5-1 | TGCGCCAGCAGCTTGGGGACACTGGAGACCCAGTACTTC | CASSLGTLETQYF
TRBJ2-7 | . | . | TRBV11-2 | TGTGCCAGCAGATCGCTTAGGGGGTATCCCCACGAGCAGTACTTC | CASRSLRGYPHEQYF
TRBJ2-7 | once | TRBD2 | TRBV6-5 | TGTGCCAGCAGTTACTCGACTAGCGGGAGGTACGAGCAGTACTTC | CASSYSTSGRYEQYF
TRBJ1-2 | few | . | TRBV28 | TGTGCCAGCAGTTCGGCACAGGGACAAATGGACTATGGCTACACCTTC | CASSSAQGQMDYGYTF
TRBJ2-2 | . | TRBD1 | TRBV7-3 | TGTGCCAGCAGCCAATTGGGACAGATGAACACCGGGGAGCTGTTTTTT | CASSQLGQMNTGELFF
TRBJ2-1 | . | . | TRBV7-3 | TGTGCCAGCAGCTCAGGGGATTATGAGCAGTTCTTC | CASSSGDYEQFF
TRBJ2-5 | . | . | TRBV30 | TGTGCCTGGGAAGCCCTAGAACAAGAGACCCAGTACTTC | CAWEALEQETQYF
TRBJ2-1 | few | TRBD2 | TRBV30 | TGTGCCTGGAGTCCAGCGGGACCCTACAATGAGCAGTTCTTC | CAWSPAGPYNEQFF
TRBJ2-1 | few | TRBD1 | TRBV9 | TGTGCCAGCAGCGTCCTTGACAGGGTGGATGAGCAGTTCTTC | CASSVLDRVDEQFF
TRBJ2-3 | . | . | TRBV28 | TGTGCCAGCAGTTTACGCGAGACAGATACGCAGTATTTT | CASSLRETDTQYF
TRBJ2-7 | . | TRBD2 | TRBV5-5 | TGTGCCAGCGGTAGCGGGAACTCCTACGAGCAGTACTTC | CASGSGNSYEQYF
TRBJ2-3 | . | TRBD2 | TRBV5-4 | TGTGCCAGCAGCTTGACCTTAGCGGGGGGGCTCACAGATACGCAGTATTTT | CASSLTLAGGLTDTQYF